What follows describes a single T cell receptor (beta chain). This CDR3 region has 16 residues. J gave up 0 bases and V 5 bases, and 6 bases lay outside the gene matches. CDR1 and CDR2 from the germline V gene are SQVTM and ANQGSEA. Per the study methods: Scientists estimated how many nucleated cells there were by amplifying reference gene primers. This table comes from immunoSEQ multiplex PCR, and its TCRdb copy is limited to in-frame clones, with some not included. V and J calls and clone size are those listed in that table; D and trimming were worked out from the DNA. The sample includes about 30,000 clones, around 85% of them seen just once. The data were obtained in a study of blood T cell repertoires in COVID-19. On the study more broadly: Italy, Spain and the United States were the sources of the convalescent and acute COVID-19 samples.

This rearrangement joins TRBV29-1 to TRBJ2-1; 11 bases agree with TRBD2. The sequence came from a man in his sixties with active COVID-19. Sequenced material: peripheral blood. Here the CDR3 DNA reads TGCAGCGTTCCACGACTAGCGGGAAGCTCCTACAATGAGCAGTTCTTC. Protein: CSVPRLAGSSYNEQFF.